The present T cell receptor beta chain was sequenced within a study of CD8+CD57+ T cells in acquired aplastic anemia. Background on the study: Yields of DNA that came from sorted CD4+ and CD8+ cells averaged approximately 3.2 ug.

The germline V gene encodes CDR1 SGHRS and CDR2 YFSETQ. The CDR3 is 17 residues long. The V end was cut by 0 bases, the J end by 0 bases, with 14 bases between. It was genomic DNA that served as the template for profiling TCR beta VDJ and CDR3. TCRdb itself ran the reads through MiXCR, one entry per CDR3 protein. The sample has around 200,000 distinct CDR3 sequences, less than 60% seen once. Turning to this clonotype: Antigen: not known.

Patients selected for sequencing had displayed CD8+CD57+ cell expansion by flow cytometry. Prior therapy had not been administered to any patient at the time of blood sampling. General observations from the study: Patient and control CD8+ Simpson's diversity was not significantly different. Patients shared 25 to 30 CD8+ CDR3 sequences with controls.

This sequence joins TRBV5-1 and TRBJ2-3, with D perhaps matching TRBD2 (6 bases). This sequence was found in a human donor with aplastic anemia. Material for sequencing was sorted CD4+, CD8+, or CD8+CD57+ T cells (not recorded which) from PBMCs. CDR3 in DNA: TGCGCCAGCAGCTTGGGACAGCTAGCGACTAGCACAGATACGCAGTATTTT. Its translation is CASSLGQLATSTDTQYF.